A single sample gave rise to the 21 T cell receptor beta chains below, sequenced in a study of shared clonotypes between healthy human individuals. Only in-frame clones appear in the TCRdb table, and some are missing; sequencing was by immunoSEQ multiplex PCR. The sample lists roughly 490,000 clones; around three quarters were seen once. The specimen sequenced was PBMCs. These receptors were taken from a woman between 35 and 50 years old in good health. Some clones in this sample may be carry-over from other donors' samples.

The CDR3 is CSVGGSPDTQYF. The CDR3 DNA sequence: TGCAGCGTTGGGGGTAGCCCAGATACGCAGTATTTT. The chain recombines TRBV29-1 with TRBJ2-3; D is unresolved. Germline-derived CDR1 and CDR2 are SQVTM and ANQGSEA. The CDR3 contains 12 residues. V was trimmed by 4 bases and J by 4 bases, leaving 9 bases between them.

Only one count was recorded for this clone. The chain links TRBV5-6 to TRBJ2-7; 9 nucleotides match TRBD2. Germline loops: CDR1 SGHDT, CDR2 YYEEEE. The V segment lost 0 bases and the J segment 0 bases; nucleotides outside the gene matches: 4. The CDR3 contains 16 residues. The DNA of the CDR3 is TGTGCCAGCAGCTTGGGGCTAGCGGGGAGCTCCTACGAGCAGTACTTC. Protein: CASSLGLAGSSYEQYF.

The chain uses TRBV28 and TRBJ2-7; D gene ambiguous. Between the trimmed V and J ends, which lost 3 bases and 3 bases, there was a span of 6 bases. The germline gives CDR1 MDHEN, CDR2 SYDVKM. The CDR3 length is 12 residues. The CDR3 protein is CASSFSNYEQYF. CDR3 sequence (DNA): TGTGCCAGCAGTTTCTCTAACTACGAGCAGTACTTC. The variable domain in full, with the rest retrieved from reference TRBV28 and TRBJ2-7, is DVKVTQSSRYLVKRTGEKVFLECVQDMDHENMFWYRQDPGLGLRLIYFSYDVKMKEKGDIPEGYSVSREKKERFSLILESASTNQTSMYLCASSFSNYEQYFGPGTRLTVT.

The J gene is TRBJ2-7, the V gene TRBV5-1; D perhaps matches TRBD1 (7 bases). The CDR3 loop spans 14 amino acids. Germline V gene lookup returns CDR1 SGHRS and CDR2 YFSETQ. V was cut by 4 bases and J by 4 bases, with 15 bases left in between. CDR3 amino acids: CASSRETGPYEQYF. DNA of the CDR3: TGCGCCAGCAGCCGGGAGACAGGGCCTTACGAGCAGTACTTC.

The chain carries TRBV2 and TRBJ2-5, with 8 positions matching TRBD2. This CDR3 has 15 amino acids. Trimming cost V 6 bases and J 1 base; bases outside gene matches: 7. Germline loops: CDR1 SNHLY, CDR2 FYNNEI. The CDR3 is CASSFSGIVQETQYF. The CDR3 region has the DNA TGTGCCAGCAGCTTTAGCGGGATCGTCCAAGAGACCCAGTACTTC.

This chain's CDR3 is CASGGQNTGELFF. The DNA of the CDR3 is TGTGCCAGTGGGGGACAGAACACCGGGGAGCTGTTTTTT. The V and J genes are TRBV11-1 and TRBJ2-2; possible D gene TRBD1, 6 bases. CDR3 length: 13 residues. Germline V gene sequence: CDR1 SGHAT, CDR2 FQDESV (reference sequence). Trimming left V 9 bases short and J 1 base short, with 9 bases between. Full variable domain (outside the CDR3, taken from reference TRBV11-1 and TRBJ2-2): EAEVAQSPRYKITEKSQAVAFWCDPISGHATLYWYRQILGQGPELLVQFQDESVVDDSQLPKDRFSAERLKGVDSTLKIQPAELGDSAMYLCASGGQNTGELFFGEGSRLTVL.

In DNA, the CDR3 is TGTGCCAGCAGATCGACAGGGGGCGCGTCATATGGCTACACCTTC. Translated: CASRSTGGASYGYTF. The chain combines TRBV7-8 with TRBJ1-2, with 10 bases lining up with TRBD1. The CDR3 covers 15 residues. Germline-derived CDR1 and CDR2 are SGHVS and FQNEAQ. V lost 6 bases, J lost 5 bases, and 9 bases stayed unmatched.

The CDR3 sequence: CASSLVQEVAFF. The CDR3 bases are TGTGCCAGCAGCTTAGTGCAGGAAGTAGCTTTCTTT. This chain connects TRBV7-8 to TRBJ1-1; D remains unclear. The V end was cut by 1 base, the J end by 10 bases, with 10 bases between. Germline V gives CDR1 SGHVS, CDR2 FQNEAQ. The CDR3 loop spans 12 amino acids.

This clone was observed once. V usage is TRBV9 and J usage is TRBJ2-7; D possibly matches TRBD1 or TRBD2 (5 bases each). Between the trimmed V and J ends, which lost 4 bases and 6 bases, there was a span of 17 bases. The CDR3 runs 14 residues. Germline V gene sequence: CDR1 SGDLS, CDR2 YYNGEE. CDR3 sequence (DNA): TGTGCCAGCAGCTCCCGACCCGCCGGGGCCGAGCAGTACTTC. Its translation is CASSSRPAGAEQYF.

The rearrangement joins TRBV7-8 to TRBJ2-1; D possibly corresponds to TRBD2 (5 bases). The CDR3 totals 16 residues. Trimming pared 2 bases from V and 6 bases from J, leaving 17 bases between. Germline CDR1 is SGHVS and CDR2 is FQNEAQ. The CDR3 nucleotides are TGTGCCAGCAGCTTATACTTTACTAGTCAGGTCAATGAGCAGTTCTTC. The encoded protein is CASSLYFTSQVNEQFF.

The rearrangement uses TRBV19 and TRBJ2-1; 14 bases map to TRBD2. The CDR3 runs to 15 residues. V was pared by 5 bases and J by 9 bases, with 6 bases of the junction left unmatched. Looked up from germline, CDR1 is LNHDA and CDR2 is SQIVND (reference sequence). In nucleotides, the CDR3 is TGTGCCAGTAGTTCGGGACTAGCGGGAGTTACTGAGCAGTTCTTC. This codes for CASSSGLAGVTEQFF.

The rearrangement uses TRBV6-1 and TRBJ1-2; D is uncertain. V shed 3 bases and J shed 2 bases, with 13 bases lying between them. This CDR3 region has 15 residues. Germline V gene sequence: CDR1 MNHNS, CDR2 SASEGT. CDR3: CASSDRFGRNYGYTF. In nucleotides, the CDR3 is TGTGCCAGCAGTGATCGTTTCGGCAGAAACTATGGCTACACCTTC.

V gene TRBV10-3 combines with J gene TRBJ1-2; 10 bases agree with TRBD1. The CDR3 consists of 17 residues. Germline V gives CDR1 ENHRY, CDR2 SYGVKD. J lost 0 bases, V lost 2 bases, and 6 bases had no gene match. The CDR3 DNA follows: TGTGCCATCAGTGAGCTCTCCGGGACAGGGGCTAACTATGGCTACACCTTC. Translating gives CAISELSGTGANYGYTF.

The rearrangement links TRBV27 to TRBJ2-2; D gene ambiguous. CDR3 length: 13 residues. The V gene's germline CDR1 is MNHEY and CDR2 SMNVEV (reference sequence). Deletions cut 3 bases from V and 1 base from J, with 3 bases between. Here the CDR3 DNA reads TGTGCCAGCAGTTTGGGGAACACCGGGGAGCTGTTTTTT. Translating gives CASSLGNTGELFF.

The CDR3 sequence: CASTYTGTTTGYTF. CDR3 DNA: TGTGCCAGCACCTACACCGGGACCACCACCGGCTACACCTTC. V gene TRBV9 combines with J gene TRBJ1-2; D perhaps matches TRBD1 (5 bases). The CDR3 sequence is 14 residues long. Germline V gene lookup returns CDR1 SGDLS and CDR2 YYNGEE. Trimming took 6 bases from V and 8 from J, leaving 20 bases between them.

This clone was observed a handful of times. J is TRBJ1-2 and V is TRBV27; weak D call: TRBD1 (6 bases). This CDR3 region has 14 residues. Looked up from germline, CDR1 is MNHEY and CDR2 is SMNVEV (reference sequence). Trimming pared 1 base from V and 4 bases from J, leaving 10 bases between. CDR3 protein: CASSLYPGVYGYTF. The CDR3 nucleotides are TGTGCCAGCAGTTTATACCCAGGGGTCTATGGCTACACCTTC.

There are a few counts of this clone. The rearrangement links TRBV28 to TRBJ1-5; D is undetermined. With 3 bases removed from V and 7 bases from J, the gap between germline ends came to 13 bases. The CDR3 has 14 amino acids. Germline V gene lookup returns CDR1 MDHEN and CDR2 SYDVKM. The DNA of the CDR3 is TGTGCCAGCAGTTTGCAGGAAAAAAACCAGCCCCAGCATTTT. Translated: CASSLQEKNQPQHF.

The gene calls are TRBV9 and TRBJ2-1; D ambiguous. The CDR3 consists of 12 residues. Trimming left V 1 base short and J 6 bases short, with 5 bases between. Germline CDR1 is SGDLS and CDR2 is YYNGEE. CDR3 residues: CASSVSGNEQFF. CDR3 bases: TGTGCCAGCAGCGTATCGGGCAATGAGCAGTTCTTC. The full variable domain, in which reference TRBV9 and TRBJ2-1 provide the parts outside the CDR3, is DSGVTQTPKHLITATGQRVTLRCSPRSGDLSVYWYQQSLDQGLQFLIQYYNGEERAKGNILERFSAQQFPDLHSELNLSSLELGDSALYFCASSVSGNEQFFGPGTRLTVL.

The chain uses TRBV30 and TRBJ2-5; 7 nucleotides agree with TRBD1. The trim removed 2 bases at V and 5 bases at J, leaving 11 bases unmatched. CDR3 length: 15 residues. Germline lookup yields CDR1 GTSNPN and CDR2 SVGIG (reference sequence). The CDR3 DNA sequence: TGTGCCTGGAGTAAAGGAACAGGGGATACGGAGACCCAGTACTTC. Residues: CAWSKGTGDTETQYF.

V is TRBV27 and J is TRBJ2-5; a possible D gene is TRBD2 (5 bases). The CDR3 loop spans 14 amino acids. The germline V gene encodes CDR1 MNHEY and CDR2 SMNVEV (reference sequence). Trimming removed 5 bases from V and 5 bases from J, with 15 bases in between. The CDR3 coding sequence is TGTGCCAGCAGTCGGACTTACTTTCTCGAGACCCAGTACTTC. Protein sequence: CASSRTYFLETQYF.

The chain links TRBV19 to TRBJ2-3; D may be TRBD2 (6 bases). The CDR3 totals 14 residues. Germline V gene data show CDR1 as LNHDA and CDR2 as SQIVND (reference sequence). The ends were cut back, 6 bases at V and 5 bases at J, with 15 bases in the middle. The CDR3 loop reads CASRPGELIDTQYF. In DNA, the CDR3 is TGTGCCAGTAGGCCGGGAGAGCTAATAGATACGCAGTATTTT. Full variable domain (rest looked up from reference TRBV19 and TRBJ2-3): DGGITQSPKYLFRKEGQNVTLSCEQNLNHDAMYWYRQDPGQGLRLIYYSQIVNDFQKGDIAEGYSVSREKKESFPLTVTSAQKNPTAFYLCASRPGELIDTQYFGPGTRLTVL.